This TCR beta chain was observed in a study of T cell responses to AZD1222 COVID-19 vaccine. On the study more broadly: Second-dose intervals of approximately 4 or approximately 12 weeks were pooled.

The study's findings and limits: Spike-spanning, vaccine-associated CD4 TCRs were dominant at 160-218 and 743-854. Donors were mostly white British, more females; clonal diversity possibly underestimated.

This CDR3 comprises 13 residues. Trimming removed 7 bases at V and 9 bases at J, with 16 bases between. From germline, CDR1 is SGHTA and CDR2 FQGNSA. Turning to this clone: Its matching antigen is unknown.

Sequencing was performed with immunoSEQ multiplex PCR; in TCRdb, only in-frame clones are kept and a portion is missing. The repertoire holds about 100,000 clones, approximately 86% seen once, with roughly 6.3% in the top ten. This material consisted of peripheral blood, taken on day 0 of AZD1222 vaccination. V and J are TRBV7-2 and TRBJ2-1; either TRBD1 or TRBD2 may fit D (5 bases each). This TCR was sampled from an adult in good health. CDR3 in amino acids: CASIFLLGAEQFF. The CDR3 DNA reads as TGTGCCAGCATCTTTCTACTAGGGGCTGAGCAGTTCTTC.